The 30 T cell receptor beta chains below all came from one sample that was sequenced in a study of blood T cells in healthy people across ages. For the second PCR, which ran for about 7 to 11 cycles, a sample-barcoded 5' primer and a J-beta primer mix were used. From the 5' RACE reads, TCRdb called clonotypes with MiXCR, one entry per CDR3 protein. The data hold nearly 800,000 distinct CDR3 sequences, with more than 55% observed a single time. The specimen sequenced was blood. The receptors stem from a man aged 40-49 years in good health.

The chain joins TRBV7-9 to TRBJ2-5; 10 nucleotides match TRBD2. This CDR3 has 15 residues. J was trimmed by 11 bases and V by 3 bases; bases with no gene match: 12. CDR1 is SEHNR, CDR2 FQNEAQ, per germline (reference sequence). CDR3: CASSFGLAGVNEQYF. The CDR3 DNA sequence: TGTGCCAGCAGCTTCGGTCTAGCGGGAGTCAATGAGCAGTACTTC.

This clonotype appeared a few times. The V gene is TRBV10-3, the J gene TRBJ2-2; 11 bases match TRBD2. There are 13 residues in the CDR3. Trimming took 10 bases from V and 7 from J; bases not matched to a gene: 5. CDR1 and CDR2 from the germline V gene are ENHRY and SYGVKD. The CDR3 is CATHGTSGGELFF. The DNA for the CDR3 is TGTGCCACACACGGGACTAGCGGCGGGGAGCTGTTTTTT.

The sample holds a few counts of this clonotype. V gene TRBV6-5 combines with J gene TRBJ2-2, with D unresolved. Germline V gene sequence: CDR1 MNHEY, CDR2 SVGAGI. V was shortened by 3 bases and J by 2 bases, with 19 bases between the two germline ends. The CDR3 runs to 18 residues. In DNA form, the CDR3 reads TGTGCCAGCAGTTATGGGCAGCAACATTACTATAACACCGGGGAGCTGTTTTTT. This translates into CASSYGQQHYYNTGELFF.

This clonotype has more than one count but fewer than ten. This chain links TRBV18 with TRBJ2-3; D call uncertain. CDR1 KGHSH and CDR2 LQKENI come from the germline V gene. This CDR3 region has 16 residues. V was shortened by 0 bases and J by 0 bases, with 10 bases between the two germline ends. The CDR3 sequence is CASSPPDGLSTDTQYF. The CDR3 DNA is TGTGCCAGCTCACCACCGGATGGGCTCAGCACAGATACGCAGTATTTT.

This clonotype was recorded a few times. V is TRBV29-1 and J is TRBJ1-1; D is perhaps TRBD1 (5 bases). V lost 4 bases and J 4 bases, leaving 16 bases between the germline ends. Germline-derived CDR1 and CDR2 are SQVTM and ANQGSEA. The CDR3 has 14 amino acids. This CDR3 reads CSVVHWGVGTEAFF. The CDR3 nucleotides read TGCAGCGTTGTTCATTGGGGGGTAGGCACTGAAGCTTTCTTT.

Only a few counts were recorded for this clonotype. V is TRBV7-2 and J is TRBJ2-6; D unresolved. V lost 5 bases to trimming and J lost 0 bases, with 11 bases between them. The CDR3 consists of 16 residues. CDR1 is SGHTA and CDR2 is FQGNSA in the germline V gene. CDR3 residues: CASSPNVGSGANVLTF. For the CDR3, the DNA is TGTGCCAGCAGCCCAAACGTGGGCTCTGGGGCCAACGTCCTGACTTTC.

CDR3 sequence (DNA): TGTGCCAGCACGAGGACAGAACCAACTAATGAAAAACTGTTTTTT. Translation gives CASTRTEPTNEKLFF. The chain employs TRBV6-1 and TRBJ1-4, with D perhaps TRBD1 (6 bases). Trimming took 7 bases from V and 0 from J, leaving 12 bases between them. The CDR3 length is 15 residues. Germline V gene lookup returns CDR1 MNHNS and CDR2 SASEGT.

The V and J genes are TRBV11-1 and TRBJ2-3; D is perhaps TRBD2 (5 bases). Germline CDR1 reads SGHAT; CDR2 reads FQDESV (reference sequence). V lost 5 bases, J lost 0 bases, and 24 bases lay in between. The CDR3 is 19 residues long. CDR3 DNA sequence: TGTGCCAGCAGCCCAACAAGAGGTGGCAGGAGGTTTAGCACAGATACGCAGTATTTT. Translated: CASSPTRGGRRFSTDTQYF.

This clonotype was observed a few times. The V and J genes are TRBV28 and TRBJ2-3; 7 bases fit TRBD2. The germline gives CDR1 MDHEN, CDR2 SYDVKM. Trimming removed 7 bases from V and 1 base from J; junction bases left unmatched: 8. The CDR3 totals 15 residues. The CDR3 spells CASTPAGRGTDTQYF. In DNA form, the CDR3 reads TGTGCCAGCACCCCGGCGGGGAGGGGCACAGATACGCAGTATTTT.

The sample holds one count of this clonotype. The J gene is TRBJ2-7, the V gene TRBV5-8; 7 bases map to TRBD1. The CDR3 totals 15 residues. Germline CDR1 is SGHTS and CDR2 is YDEGEE. Trimming took 2 bases from V and 2 from J; bases not matched to a gene: 7. CDR3 residues: CASSLETGRTYEQYF. CDR3 bases: TGTGCCAGCAGCTTAGAGACAGGGCGTACCTACGAGCAGTACTTC.

As to this clonotype: One junction end does not reproduce the germline sequence, and a read error may be involved. The genes are TRBV6-5 and TRBJ2-4; D call uncertain. Germline CDR1 and CDR2: MNHEY and SVGAGI. The CDR3 runs 13 residues. CDR3 sequence (DNA): TGTGCCAGCAGGGGGATAGCCAAAAACATTAAGTACTTC. Amino acids: CASRGIAKNIKYF.

CDR3 in amino acids: CASSQEGRALEKLFF. In nucleotides, the CDR3 is TGCGCCAGCAGCCAAGAAGGCAGGGCATTAGAAAAACTGTTTTTT. The gene calls are TRBV4-3 and TRBJ1-4; perhaps TRBD1 as D (5 bases). Trimming left V 0 bases short and J 8 bases short, with 13 bases between. CDR1 is LGHNA and CDR2 is YSLEER in the germline V gene. The CDR3 covers 15 residues.

This CDR3 is CASSQLRGGDEQFF. The CDR3 DNA follows: TGTGCCAGCAGCCAGCTGCGGGGTGGCGATGAGCAGTTCTTC. V is TRBV27 and J is TRBJ2-1; D is perhaps TRBD2 (6 bases). There are 14 residues in the CDR3. CDR1 and CDR2 from the germline V gene are MNHEY and SMNVEV (reference sequence). V lost 6 bases, J lost 8 bases, and 17 bases lay in between.

In its sample, this clonotype was seen a few times. The rearrangement joins TRBV29-1 to TRBJ2-5, with D possibly being TRBD1 (5 bases). The V end lost 5 bases, the J end lost 3 bases, and 19 bases lay between the germline ends. The CDR3 runs 15 residues. In germline, CDR1 is SQVTM, CDR2 ANQGSEA. Here the CDR3 DNA reads TGCAGCGTTTCATGGGTAGGGGAAATTGAAGAGACCCAGTACTTC. Translating it yields CSVSWVGEIEETQYF. Full variable domain (outside the CDR3, taken from reference TRBV29-1 and TRBJ2-5): SAVISQKPSRDICQRGTSLTIQCQVDSQVTMMFWYRQQPGQSLTLIATANQGSEATYESGFVIDKFPISRPNLTFSTLTVSNMSPEDSSIYLCSVSWVGEIEETQYFGPGTRLLVL.

The chain employs TRBV7-9 and TRBJ1-1; TRBD1 is a possible D gene (5 bases). From germline, CDR1 is SEHNR and CDR2 FQNEAQ (reference sequence). Trimming took off 3 bases at V and 0 bases at J, with 14 bases between the two ends. CDR3 length equals 16 residues. The CDR3 is CASSFYRGVMNTEAFF. CDR3 in DNA: TGTGCCAGCAGCTTTTACCGGGGCGTAATGAACACTGAAGCTTTCTTT. The variable domain in full, completed from reference TRBV7-9 and TRBJ1-1, reads DTGVSQNPRHKITKRGQNVTFRCDPISEHNRLYWYRQTLGQGPEFLTYFQNEAQLEKSRLLSDRFSAERPKGSFSTLEIQRTEQGDSAMYLCASSFYRGVMNTEAFFGQGTRLTVV.

V and J are TRBV11-2 and TRBJ2-2; tentative D call: TRBD1 (6 bases). Trimming stripped 0 bases from V and 6 bases from J, with 14 bases between. The CDR3 is made up of 16 amino acids. The germline V gene encodes CDR1 SGHAT and CDR2 FQNNGV. This CDR3 is CASSLDRGSSSGELFF. The CDR3 DNA reads as TGTGCCAGCAGCTTAGACAGGGGATCTTCTTCCGGGGAGCTGTTTTTT. The full variable domain, completed using reference TRBV11-2 and TRBJ2-2, is EAGVAQSPRYKIIEKRQSVAFWCNPISGHATLYWYQQILGQGPKLLIQFQNNGVVDDSQLPKDRFSAERLKGVDSTLKIQPAKLEDSAVYLCASSLDRGSSSGELFFGEGSRLTVL.

V is TRBV15 and J is TRBJ1-2; D is undetermined. Germline lookup yields CDR1 LNHNV and CDR2 YYDKDF (reference sequence). Trimming shortened V by 0 bases and J by 5 bases, and 10 bases separated the two germline ends. The CDR3 runs to 14 residues. CDR3 region: CATSRDSLVYGYTF. CDR3 DNA sequence: TGTGCCACCAGCAGAGATTCTCTGGTATATGGCTACACCTTC.

V usage is TRBV11-2 and J usage is TRBJ2-5; D is unclear. Germline lookup yields CDR1 SGHAT and CDR2 FQNNGV. The CDR3 length is 15 residues. Trimming left V 5 bases short and J 5 bases short, with 18 bases between. The CDR3 is CASSDAAVAWETQYF. CDR3 coding DNA: TGTGCCAGCAGCGACGCGGCAGTGGCTTGGGAGACCCAGTACTTC. The full variable domain, with the rest looked up from reference TRBV11-2 and TRBJ2-5, is EAGVAQSPRYKIIEKRQSVAFWCNPISGHATLYWYQQILGQGPKLLIQFQNNGVVDDSQLPKDRFSAERLKGVDSTLKIQPAKLEDSAVYLCASSDAAVAWETQYFGPGTRLLVL.

In its sample, this clonotype was seen a few times. The V gene is TRBV20-1, the J gene TRBJ2-1; TRBD2 is a possible D gene (5 bases). V was trimmed by 5 bases and J by 8 bases, leaving 16 bases between them. Germline CDR1 is DFQATT and CDR2 is SNEGSKA (reference sequence). This CDR3 region has 13 residues. CDR3: CSAWSPGSHEQFF. The CDR3 bases are TGCAGTGCTTGGAGTCCGGGGAGCCATGAGCAGTTCTTC.

This chain connects TRBV19 to TRBJ2-5; D possibly uses TRBD1 or TRBD2 (7 bases each). Trimming took off 5 bases at V and 5 bases at J, with 24 bases between the two ends. Germline CDR1 and CDR2: LNHDA and SQIVND (reference sequence). The CDR3 sequence is 17 residues long. CDR3: CASSSGSGRGRTETQYF. CDR3 bases: TGTGCCAGTAGTTCGGGTTCGGGGAGGGGGCGAACGGAGACCCAGTACTTC.

The chain employs TRBV4-2 and TRBJ2-7, with 9 bases lining up with TRBD1. The CDR3 extends over 13 amino acids. Germline-derived CDR1 and CDR2 are LGHNA and YNFKEQ. After removal of 6 bases from V and 1 base from J, the junction contained 1 base not matched to a gene. CDR3 sequence (DNA): TGTGCCAGCAGACAGGGGGCTTCCTACGAGCAGTACTTC. Its protein product is CASRQGASYEQYF.

The chain employs TRBV29-1 and TRBJ2-4, with D uncertain. The V gene's germline CDR1 is SQVTM and CDR2 ANQGSEA. Trimming left V 1 base short and J 9 bases short, with 7 bases between. The CDR3 is 11 amino acids. CDR3 DNA: TGCAGCGTTGAAGTAACAGCCATTCAGTACTTC. Protein product: CSVEVTAIQYF.

This sequence joins TRBV12-5 and TRBJ2-7, with 15 bases identical to TRBD2. V lost 3 bases to trimming and J lost 6 bases; unmatched junction nucleotides: 6. There are 16 residues in the CDR3. Germline assignment: CDR1 LGHNT and CDR2 FRNRAP. The CDR3 region has the DNA TGTGCTAGTGGTTTAGGACTAGCGGGAGGGGGCTGCGAGCAGTACTTC. This gives the protein CASGLGLAGGGCEQYF.

The chain is built from TRBV6-1 and TRBJ1-6, with 10 bases identical to TRBD1. The CDR3 totals 14 residues. The germline V gene has CDR1 MNHNS and CDR2 SASEGT. Germline trimming cut 3 bases from V and 7 bases from J; bases unmatched to any gene: 0. As DNA, the CDR3 is TGTGCCAGCAGTGAGGGACAGGGGAATTCACCCCTCCACTTT. Its translation is CASSEGQGNSPLHF.

The gene calls are TRBV3-1 and TRBJ2-3; D possibly matches TRBD1 or TRBD2 (5 bases each). The CDR3 has 13 amino acids. V gave up 0 bases and J gave up 8 bases, with 9 bases separating them. Germline V lookup: CDR1 LGHDT, CDR2 YNNKEL (reference sequence). As DNA, the CDR3 is TGTGCCAGCAGCCAAGATCATGGGGGTACGCAGTATTTT. It encodes CASSQDHGGTQYF.

V and J are TRBV7-3 and TRBJ2-4; 11 nucleotides align to TRBD2. Near its end, the DNA agrees better with TRBJ2-7, so the J call may be wrong. Germline-derived CDR1 and CDR2 are SGHTA and FQGTGA. This CDR3 has 15 residues. The CDR3 spells CASSRRSGGDYEQYF. DNA of the CDR3: TGTGCCAGCAGCCGACGTAGCGGGGGGGACTACGAGCAGTACTTC.

The chain couples TRBV14 to TRBJ2-1, with 14 bases that match TRBD2. V shed 4 bases and J 7 bases; nucleotides not matched to a gene: 3. Germline lookup yields CDR1 SGHDN and CDR2 FVKESK. The CDR3 is 15 residues long. The CDR3 nucleotides are TGTGCCAGCAGCCGACTAGCGGGAGGGTGGAATGAGCAGTTCTTC. Translation: CASSRLAGGWNEQFF.

The rearrangement links TRBV7-6 to TRBJ1-1; 7 positions agree with TRBD1. The CDR3 extends over 17 amino acids. Germline CDR1 SGHVS, CDR2 FNYEAQ. With 1 base clipped from V and 4 bases from J, the junction kept 12 bases outside the gene matches. Written as DNA, the CDR3 is TGTGCCAGCAGCTTAGATGTATGGGCAGGGGGTTCCACTGAAGCTTTCTTT. As protein: CASSLDVWAGGSTEAFF.

The chain has TRBV7-2 and TRBJ2-5; perhaps D is TRBD1 or TRBD2 (6 bases each). Germline loops: CDR1 SGHTA, CDR2 FQGNSA. V was shortened by 2 bases and J by 6 bases, with 16 bases between the two germline ends. The CDR3 runs 15 residues. CDR3 DNA: TGTGCCAGCAGCTTATCCGGGGGCCAACCCAAGACCCAGTACTTC. It encodes CASSLSGGQPKTQYF.

The chain carries TRBV24-1 and TRBJ2-1; 9 bases fit TRBD1. The trim removed 3 bases at V and 8 bases at J, leaving 7 bases unmatched. The germline V gene encodes CDR1 KGHDR and CDR2 SFDVKD. This CDR3 has 15 residues. CDR3 in DNA: TGTGCCACCAGTGATCCACAGGGGGCTGTAGATGAGCAGTTCTTC. Amino acid sequence: CATSDPQGAVDEQFF.